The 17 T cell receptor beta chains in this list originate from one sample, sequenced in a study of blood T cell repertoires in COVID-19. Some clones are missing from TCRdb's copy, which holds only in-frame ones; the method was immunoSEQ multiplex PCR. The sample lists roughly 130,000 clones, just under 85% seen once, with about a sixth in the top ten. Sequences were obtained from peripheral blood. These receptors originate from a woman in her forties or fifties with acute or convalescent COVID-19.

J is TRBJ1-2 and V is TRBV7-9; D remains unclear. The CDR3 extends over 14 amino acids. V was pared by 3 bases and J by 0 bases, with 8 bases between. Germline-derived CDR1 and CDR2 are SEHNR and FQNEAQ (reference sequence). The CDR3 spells CASSLSGTNYGYTF. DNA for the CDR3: TGTGCCAGCAGCTTGTCCGGGACTAACTATGGCTACACCTTC.

The CDR3 protein is CASRRQVSNQPQHF. Written as DNA, the CDR3 is TGTGCCAGTAGGCGACAGGTTAGCAATCAGCCCCAGCATTTT. V and J are TRBV19 and TRBJ1-5; perhaps TRBD1 as D (6 bases). The CDR3 is 14 amino acids. The germline V gene encodes CDR1 LNHDA and CDR2 SQIVND (reference sequence). V was pared by 6 bases and J by 0 bases, with 9 bases between. Looking up the rest from reference TRBV19 and TRBJ1-5 gives the full variable domain: DGGITQSPKYLFRKEGQNVTLSCEQNLNHDAMYWYRQDPGQGLRLIYYSQIVNDFQKGDIAEGYSVSREKKESFPLTVTSAQKNPTAFYLCASRRQVSNQPQHFGDGTRLSIL.

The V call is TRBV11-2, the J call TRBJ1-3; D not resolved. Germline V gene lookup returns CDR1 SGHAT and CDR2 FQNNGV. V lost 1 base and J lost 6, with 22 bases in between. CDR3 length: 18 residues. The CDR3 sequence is CASSLGQTMTVKQNTIYF. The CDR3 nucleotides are TGTGCCAGCAGCTTAGGGCAGACGATGACTGTGAAACAAAACACCATATATTTT.

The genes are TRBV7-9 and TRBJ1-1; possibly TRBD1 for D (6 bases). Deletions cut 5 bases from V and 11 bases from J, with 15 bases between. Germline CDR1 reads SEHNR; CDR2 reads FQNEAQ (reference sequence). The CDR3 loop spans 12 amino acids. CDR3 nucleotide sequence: TGTGCCAGCAGCGATGGACAGTTTTGGGCTTTCTTT. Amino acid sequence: CASSDGQFWAFF.

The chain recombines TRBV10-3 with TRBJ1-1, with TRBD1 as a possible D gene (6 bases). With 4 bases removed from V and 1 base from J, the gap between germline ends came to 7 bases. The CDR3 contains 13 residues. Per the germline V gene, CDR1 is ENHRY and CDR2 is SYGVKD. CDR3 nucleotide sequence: TGTGCCATCAGTGCGGACAGGAACACTGAAGCTTTCTTT. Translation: CAISADRNTEAFF.

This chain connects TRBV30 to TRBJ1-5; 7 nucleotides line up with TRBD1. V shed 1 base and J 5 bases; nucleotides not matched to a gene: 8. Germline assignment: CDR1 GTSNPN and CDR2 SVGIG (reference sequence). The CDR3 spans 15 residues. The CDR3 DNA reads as TGTGCCTGGAGTGCCCAGGGGGGTGGGTATCAGCCCCAGCATTTT. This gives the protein CAWSAQGGGYQPQHF.

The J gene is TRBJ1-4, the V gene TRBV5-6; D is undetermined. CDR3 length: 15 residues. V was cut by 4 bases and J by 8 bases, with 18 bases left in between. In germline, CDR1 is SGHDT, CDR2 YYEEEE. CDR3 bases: TGTGCCAGCAGCGCGGACCACCCCGGAGGAGAAAAACTGTTTTTT. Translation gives CASSADHPGGEKLFF.

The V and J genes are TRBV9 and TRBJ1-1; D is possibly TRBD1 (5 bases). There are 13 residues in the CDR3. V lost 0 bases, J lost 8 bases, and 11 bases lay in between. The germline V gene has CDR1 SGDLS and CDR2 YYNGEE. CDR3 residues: CASSVEGVSEAFF. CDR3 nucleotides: TGTGCCAGCAGCGTAGAAGGGGTAAGCGAAGCTTTCTTT.

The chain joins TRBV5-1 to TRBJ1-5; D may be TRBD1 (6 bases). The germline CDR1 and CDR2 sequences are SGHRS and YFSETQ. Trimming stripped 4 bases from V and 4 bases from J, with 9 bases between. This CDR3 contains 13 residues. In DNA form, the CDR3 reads TGCGCCAGCAGCCGGGACATTAATCAGCCCCAGCATTTT. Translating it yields CASSRDINQPQHF.

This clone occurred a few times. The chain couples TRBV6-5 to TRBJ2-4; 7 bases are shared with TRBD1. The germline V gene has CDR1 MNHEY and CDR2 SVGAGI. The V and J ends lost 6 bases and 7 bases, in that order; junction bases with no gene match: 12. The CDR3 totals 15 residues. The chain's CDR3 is CASRASLGGGNIQYF. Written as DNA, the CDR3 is TGTGCCAGCAGGGCCTCCCTAGGGGGCGGGAACATTCAGTACTTC.

CDR3 bases: TGTGCCAGCAGGGAGCAGGGACAGGCGGCCGAGCAGTACTTC. This translates into CASREQGQAAEQYF. The chain carries TRBV6-5 and TRBJ2-7; 8 nucleotides align to TRBD1. The V gene's germline CDR1 is MNHEY and CDR2 SVGAGI. V lost 6 bases, J lost 6 bases, and 10 bases stayed unmatched. CDR3 size: 14 residues.

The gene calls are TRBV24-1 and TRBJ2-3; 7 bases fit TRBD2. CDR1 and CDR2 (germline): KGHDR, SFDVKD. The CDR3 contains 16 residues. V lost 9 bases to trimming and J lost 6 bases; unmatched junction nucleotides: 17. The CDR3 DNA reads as TGTGCCACCGCCCCGGGACTACCCGTCCCAACGGATACGCAGTATTTT. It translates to CATAPGLPVPTDTQYF.

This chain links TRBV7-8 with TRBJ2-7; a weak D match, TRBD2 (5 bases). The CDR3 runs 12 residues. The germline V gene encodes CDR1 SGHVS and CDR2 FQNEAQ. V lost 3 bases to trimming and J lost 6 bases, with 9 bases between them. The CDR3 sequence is CASSFGGGEQYF. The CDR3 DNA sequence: TGTGCCAGCAGCTTTGGAGGTGGCGAGCAGTACTTC.

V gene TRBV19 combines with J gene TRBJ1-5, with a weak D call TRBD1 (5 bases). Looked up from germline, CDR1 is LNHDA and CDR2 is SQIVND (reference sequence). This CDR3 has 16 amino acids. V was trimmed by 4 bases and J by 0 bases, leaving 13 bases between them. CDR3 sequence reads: CASSTTQGYSNQPQHF. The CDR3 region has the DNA TGTGCCAGTAGTACGACCCAGGGTTATAGCAATCAGCCCCAGCATTTT.

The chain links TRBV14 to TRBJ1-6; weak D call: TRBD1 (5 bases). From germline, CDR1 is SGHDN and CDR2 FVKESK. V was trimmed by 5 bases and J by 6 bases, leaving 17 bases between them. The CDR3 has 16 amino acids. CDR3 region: CASSSPGHPANSPLHF. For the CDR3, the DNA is TGTGCCAGCAGCTCACCAGGACACCCGGCTAATTCACCCCTCCACTTT.

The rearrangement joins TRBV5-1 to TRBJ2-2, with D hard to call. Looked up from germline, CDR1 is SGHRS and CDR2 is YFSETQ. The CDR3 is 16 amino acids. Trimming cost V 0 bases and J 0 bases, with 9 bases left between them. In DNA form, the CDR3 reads TGCGCCAGCAGCTTGGAACTCCCCGCGAACACCGGGGAGCTGTTTTTT. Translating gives CASSLELPANTGELFF.

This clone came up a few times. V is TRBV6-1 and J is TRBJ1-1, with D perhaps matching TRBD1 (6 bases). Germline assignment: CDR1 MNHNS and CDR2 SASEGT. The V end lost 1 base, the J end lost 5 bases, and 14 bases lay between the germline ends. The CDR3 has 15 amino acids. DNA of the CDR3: TGTGCCAGCAGTGAAGAGGTGGGAGGGGGGACTGAAGCTTTCTTT. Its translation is CASSEEVGGGTEAFF.